A selection of T cell receptor beta chains follows, all from one sample in a study of shared clonotypes between healthy human individuals. Some clones are missing from TCRdb's copy, which holds only in-frame ones; the method was immunoSEQ multiplex PCR. The sample lists fewer than 1.6 million clones, about 98.5% occurring once. The sample was naive CD4+ T cells sorted from blood. Receptors were obtained from a man aged 25-40 years in good health. The CDR3 runs from the conserved cysteine through the conserved F or W. A D gene is named only where the DNA matches it firmly. Clone size is stated in some rows and not others, as once, few, many or a class when expanded.

TRBJ2-3 | TRBV5-1 | once | TRBD2 | TGCGCCAGCCGGGGGACTAGCGCAACCACAGATACGCAGTATTTT | CASRGTSATTDTQYF
TRBJ2-1 | TRBV18 | NA | NA | TGTGCTAGCTCACCACTCGGAGGGCAATCCTACAATGAGCAGTTCTTC | CASSPLGGQSYNEQFF
TRBJ1-3 | TRBV7-2 | NA | NA | TGTGCCAGCAGCTTAGAATATAGAGGAAACACCATATATTTT | CASSLEYRGNTIYF
TRBJ2-2 | TRBV7-9 | NA | NA | TGTGCCAGCAGCTTAAAGGGAATTGACACCGGGGAGCTGTTTTTT | CASSLKGIDTGELFF
TRBJ2-7 | TRBV27 | NA | TRBD2 | TGTGCCAGCAGTTTAATCCAGGGGCTAGCGGGGGACGAGCAGTACTTC | CASSLIQGLAGDEQYF
TRBJ1-4 | TRBV28 | NA | NA | TGTGCCTTACAGGTTTATGAAAAACTGTTTTTT | CALQVYEKLFF
TRBJ1-4 | TRBV7-9 | once | TRBD1 | TGTGCCAGCAGCTTAGGCCGGGACAGAAATGAAAAACTGTTTTTT | CASSLGRDRNEKLFF
TRBJ2-1 | TRBV29-1 | NA | NA | TGCAGCGTAGTGTCTGACCAGGGAGGCAATGAGCAGTTCTTC | CSVVSDQGGNEQFF
TRBJ1-1 | TRBV9 | once | TRBD1 | TGTGCCAGCAGCCCCGAGACAGGGAGCGCTGAAGCTTTCTTT | CASSPETGSAEAFF
TRBJ2-7 | TRBV25-1 | NA | NA | TGTGCCAGCAGTGCGGCAGGATCTTCCTACGAGCAGTACTTC | CASSAAGSSYEQYF
TRBJ1-3 | TRBV5-1 | NA | NA | TGCGCCAGCAGCTCCAGGCCTGGCTCTGGAAACACCATATATTTT | CASSSRPGSGNTIYF
TRBJ2-1 | TRBV18 | NA | NA | TGTGCCAGCTCACCACCCGGAAGTTACAATGAGCAGTTCTTC | CASSPPGSYNEQFF
TRBJ2-5 | TRBV28 | NA | NA | TGTGCCAGCACCAATTGGGGAGAGACCCAGTACTTC | CASTNWGETQYF
TRBJ2-7 | TRBV11-2 | NA | NA | TGTGCCAGCAGCTTAGAGTCCCAGGAGCAGTACTTC | CASSLESQEQYF
TRBJ1-4 | TRBV2 | NA | NA | TGTGCCAGCAGAGCCGTGGGGGCGGGGGAAAAACTGTTTTTT | CASRAVGAGEKLFF
TRBJ2-5 | TRBV30 | NA | TRBD2 | TGTGCCTGGAGTAAACTAGCGGGAGGAAGGGCGGGGGAGACCCAGTACTTC | CAWSKLAGGRAGETQYF
TRBJ2-5 | TRBV11-2 | NA | NA | TGTGCCAGCAGCCCCGCCGGTACCCAGTACTTC | CASSPAGTQYF
TRBJ1-1 | TRBV9 | few | NA | TGTGCCAGCAGCGTAGGTATGAACACTGAAGCTTTCTTT | CASSVGMNTEAFF
TRBJ2-2 | TRBV19 | NA | NA | TGTGCCAGTACTCCGGTGGGCGGGGAGCTGTTTTTT | CASTPVGGELFF
TRBJ1-2 | TRBV6-5 | NA | NA | TGTGCCAGCAGTTACTCGTGGACGGACCGCTATGGCTACACCTTC | CASSYSWTDRYGYTF
TRBJ2-3 | TRBV5-1 | NA | NA | TGCGCCAGCGGCGACGGGAGAAGTGCAGATACGCAGTATTTT | CASGDGRSADTQYF
TRBJ2-7 | TRBV10-2 | NA | NA | TGCGCCAGCACCGAGGGACCGGCCACGGACGAGCAGTACTTC | CASTEGPATDEQYF
TRBJ2-1 | TRBV7-9 | NA | NA | TGTGCCAGCAGCTACCCTAATGAGCAGTTCTTC | CASSYPNEQFF
TRBJ2-7 | TRBV10-3 | NA | TRBD2 | TGTGCCATCAGTGAATTCTCGCGGGGGGCCTCCTACGAGCAGTACTTC | CAISEFSRGASYEQYF
TRBJ2-7 | TRBV30 | NA | TRBD1 | TGTGCCTGGAGTGCCTACAGGGGTGGGAGCTCCTACGAGCAGTACTTC | CAWSAYRGGSSYEQYF
TRBJ2-3 | TRBV10-3 | NA | NA | TGTGCCATCGCGGGGACCACAGATACGCAGTATTTT | CAIAGTTDTQYF
TRBJ2-7 | TRBV7-2 | NA | NA | TGTGCCAGCAGCCGCCAGGGCTACGAGCAGTACTTC | CASSRQGYEQYF
TRBJ2-3 | TRBV6-5 | NA | TRBD2 | TGTGCCAGCAGTTACTCCGGGGGGGGAGATACGCAGTATTTT | CASSYSGGGDTQYF
TRBJ1-3 | TRBV29-1 | NA | NA | TGCAGCGTTGATAGGGGAAACACCATATATTTT | CSVDRGNTIYF
TRBJ2-2 | TRBV25-1 | NA | TRBD2 | TGTGCCAGCAGTGCCCAGGAACTAGCGATAACCGGGGAGCTGTTTTTT | CASSAQELAITGELFF
TRBJ2-1 | TRBV7-2 | NA | NA | TGTGCCAGCAGCTCCCGCTCAGGGGCTTACGAGCAGTTCTTC | CASSSRSGAYEQFF
TRBJ1-2 | TRBV5-1 | NA | TRBD1 | TGCGCCAGCAGCCCCGGGACAGGGGAATATGGCTACACCTTC | CASSPGTGEYGYTF
TRBJ2-3 | TRBV7-8 | NA | NA | TGTGCCAGCGGGGCCGGGAGTAGCACAGATACGCAGTATTTT | CASGAGSSTDTQYF
TRBJ2-5 | TRBV5-5 | NA | NA | TGTGCCAGCAGCTTGAGGGGTTACGAGACCCAGTACTTC | CASSLRGYETQYF